What follows are 16 T cell receptor beta chains derived from one specimen sequenced in a study of T cell changes during pregnancy in multiple sclerosis. The table came from immunoSEQ multiplex PCR; TCRdb's copy has only in-frame clones and leaves some out. Here the sample spans about 49,000 clones, roughly 94% being singletons. The sample was CD8+ T cells from peripheral blood mononuclear cells, taken in the first trimester of pregnancy. Source of these receptors: a female donor with multiple sclerosis, enrolled in a pregnancy study.

V is TRBV7-6 and J is TRBJ1-1, with TRBD1 matching over 7 bases. The V gene's germline CDR1 is SGHVS and CDR2 FNYEAQ. V trimming: 1 base; J trimming: 1 base; junction bases outside the gene matches: 3. The CDR3 is 15 amino acids. CDR3 residues: CASSLVRGPNTEAFF. As DNA, the CDR3 is TGTGCCAGCAGCTTAGTGAGGGGGCCGAACACTGAAGCTTTCTTT. Filled out from reference TRBV7-6 and TRBJ1-1, the complete variable domain reads GAGVSQSPRYKVTKRGQDVALRCDPISGHVSLYWYRQALGQGPEFLTYFNYEAQQDKSGLPNDRFSAERPEGSISTLTIQRTEQRDSAMYRCASSLVRGPNTEAFFGQGTRLTVV.

The chain has TRBV27 and TRBJ2-7, with D possibly TRBD2 on 6 matching bases. This CDR3 region has 15 residues. The germline CDR1 and CDR2 sequences are MNHEY and SMNVEV (reference sequence). Trimming cost V 3 bases and J 2 bases, with 14 bases left between them. The CDR3 protein is CASSFRGTQTYEQYF. The CDR3 nucleotides are TGTGCCAGCAGTTTTCGGGGGACCCAAACCTACGAGCAGTACTTC.

V usage is TRBV4-3 and J usage is TRBJ2-7, with D perhaps TRBD1 (6 bases). The germline gives CDR1 LGHNA, CDR2 YSLEER. V was clipped by 1 base and J by 4 bases, with 17 bases between them. The CDR3 contains 16 residues. CDR3 loop: CASSQAFTGREYEQYF. The CDR3 region has the DNA TGCGCCAGCAGCCAAGCCTTCACAGGGAGAGAGTACGAGCAGTACTTC.

CDR3 in amino acids: CASQTGQGNTEAFF. The CDR3 DNA is TGTGCCAGTCAAACTGGTCAGGGGAACACTGAAGCTTTCTTT. The chain combines TRBV27 with TRBJ1-1, with D perhaps TRBD1 (5 bases). Germline V CDR1 and CDR2: MNHEY, SMNVEV (reference sequence). CDR3 length: 14 amino acids. V was trimmed by 9 bases and J by 1 base, leaving 15 bases between them.

This clone showed up just once. This chain uses TRBV9 with TRBJ2-7; the match to TRBD1 covers 9 bases. Germline CDR1 reads SGDLS; CDR2 reads YYNGEE. CDR3 size: 13 residues. V lost 3 bases to trimming and J lost 6 bases; unmatched junction nucleotides: 4. The DNA of the CDR3 is TGTGCCAGCAGCGCGGGACAGGGCTCCGAGCAGTACTTC. It is translated as CASSAGQGSEQYF.

In this sample, this clone turned up once. The chain couples TRBV4-1 to TRBJ2-7; D remains unclear. The CDR3 covers 13 residues. The germline V gene has CDR1 MGHRA and CDR2 YSYEKL. Trimming cost V 3 bases and J 4 bases, with 10 bases left between them. The CDR3 DNA reads as TGCGCCAGCAGCCAGACCGTCGGGTACGAGCAGTACTTC. Its translation: CASSQTVGYEQYF.

This clone was detected once. This chain links TRBV5-1 with TRBJ2-7; 8 bases are a match to TRBD1. The germline gives CDR1 SGHRS, CDR2 YFSETQ. V was clipped by 5 bases and J by 1 base; unmatched bases: 8. This CDR3 contains 15 residues. The CDR3 spells CASRTGDPISYEQYF. For the CDR3, the DNA is TGCGCCAGCAGGACAGGGGATCCTATTTCCTACGAGCAGTACTTC.

The V gene is TRBV5-1, the J gene TRBJ2-5; D uncertain. V was clipped by 7 bases and J by 4 bases, with 20 bases between them. Germline V gene sequence: CDR1 SGHRS, CDR2 YFSETQ. The CDR3 covers 15 residues. CDR3 coding DNA: TGCGCCAGCCGCAACGAGGTCGGGTCGGTAGAGACCCAGTACTTC. Protein sequence: CASRNEVGSVETQYF.

The chain couples TRBV29-1 to TRBJ1-2; TRBD1 matches 9 bases. V lost 3 bases to trimming and J lost 1 base; unmatched junction nucleotides: 12. In germline, CDR1 is SQVTM, CDR2 ANQGSEA. This CDR3 is 17 amino acids long. In DNA, the CDR3 is TGCAGCGTTGATAGTCGGATCGGGGACAGGGTTAACTATGGCTACACCTTC. It encodes CSVDSRIGDRVNYGYTF. Together with reference TRBV29-1 and TRBJ1-2, the CDR3 gives the full variable domain: SAVISQKPSRDICQRGTSLTIQCQVDSQVTMMFWYRQQPGQSLTLIATANQGSEATYESGFVIDKFPISRPNLTFSTLTVSNMSPEDSSIYLCSVDSRIGDRVNYGYTFGSGTRLTVV.

The chain carries TRBV5-8 and TRBJ2-1, with TRBD1 matching 12 bases. Germline assignment: CDR1 SGHTS and CDR2 YDEGEE. Trimming at V came to 5 bases and at J to 8 bases, leaving 5 bases not matched to a gene. The CDR3 extends over 14 amino acids. CDR3 protein: CASSTGTGGDEQFF. CDR3 coding DNA: TGTGCCAGCAGTACCGGGACAGGGGGCGATGAGCAGTTCTTC.

The rearrangement links TRBV21-1 to TRBJ2-7; no check of the table's D call, TRBD1, against the DNA was made. TRBV21-1 is tagged as a pseudogene. The CDR3 consists of 11 residues. The DNA for the CDR3 is TGTGCCAGCAGCAACCAAAATGAGCAGTACTTC. This codes for CASSNQNEQYF.

The rearrangement joins TRBV2 to TRBJ2-7, with D possibly matching TRBD1 (6 bases). The V end was cut by 7 bases, the J end by 0 bases, with 13 bases between. The CDR3 sequence is 14 residues long. CDR1 is SNHLY, CDR2 FYNNEI, per germline. CDR3 in DNA: TGTGCCAGCATGGAAGGACAGAGCTCCTACGAGCAGTACTTC. Translation gives CASMEGQSSYEQYF.

V is TRBV7-9 and J is TRBJ2-5; a weak D match, TRBD2 (5 bases). The germline V gene has CDR1 SEHNR and CDR2 FQNEAQ (reference sequence). The CDR3 spans 16 residues. Trimming shortened V by 5 bases and J by 1 base, and 17 bases separated the two germline ends. This CDR3 reads CASSQGGWAAQETQYF. CDR3 DNA sequence: TGTGCCAGCAGCCAAGGAGGTTGGGCAGCCCAAGAGACCCAGTACTTC.

This rearrangement joins TRBV7-8 to TRBJ2-5; weak D call: TRBD1 (5 bases). The CDR3 runs 14 residues. CDR1 and CDR2 (germline): SGHVS, FQNEAQ. V gave up 3 bases and J gave up 0 bases, with 8 bases separating them. The CDR3 sequence is CASSFPGYQETQYF. DNA for the CDR3: TGTGCCAGCAGCTTTCCAGGGTACCAAGAGACCCAGTACTTC.

The CDR3 bases are TGTGCCAGCAGTTCACCCGGGACAGAAATCGAAAGGAGAGCTTTCTTT. Its translation is CASSSPGTEIERRAFF. This chain links TRBV28 with TRBJ1-1; 7 bases align to TRBD1. V was clipped by 4 bases and J by 10 bases; unmatched bases: 18. Germline V gene data show CDR1 as MDHEN and CDR2 as SYDVKM. CDR3 size: 16 residues.

This clone was picked up one time. V and J are TRBV4-1 and TRBJ2-4, with 7 bases identical to TRBD1. The CDR3 extends over 15 amino acids. Per germline, CDR1 MGHRA and CDR2 YSYEKL. The ends lost 4 bases at V and 8 bases at J; junction bases unmatched: 11. The DNA for the CDR3 is TGCGCCAGCAGCCGTCGGGCAGGGGGTATGGACATTCAGTACTTC. This codes for CASSRRAGGMDIQYF.